The 10 T cell receptor beta chains given below trace back to one sample, sequenced in a study of PD-1 and CTLA-4 blockade in melanoma. Measured with immunoSEQ multiplex PCR; TCRdb has only the in-frame clones, and not every one. Here the sample spans around 31,000 clones, about 91% being singletons. Sequences were derived from CD8+ T cells from peripheral blood, sampled from a patient given anti-PD-1 treatment. The receptor source for this set is a human donor with melanoma.

The chain combines TRBV7-9 with TRBJ1-3; perhaps TRBD1 as D (6 bases). The V gene's germline CDR1 is SEHNR and CDR2 FQNEAQ (reference sequence). This CDR3 is built from 16 residues. The germline V and J ends were trimmed by 1 base and 0 bases, with 10 bases remaining between them. CDR3 sequence reads: CASSLEGQSSGNTIYF. The DNA of the CDR3 is TGTGCCAGCAGCTTAGAAGGACAGAGCTCTGGAAACACCATATATTTT.

This clone has just a few counts. The chain recombines TRBV28 with TRBJ1-1, with a weak D call TRBD1 (5 bases). V was pared by 2 bases and J by 4 bases, with 11 bases between. Germline V CDR1 and CDR2: MDHEN, SYDVKM. The CDR3 sequence is 14 residues long. This CDR3 is CASSLRQGGTEAFF. DNA of the CDR3: TGTGCCAGCAGTTTACGTCAGGGTGGCACTGAAGCTTTCTTT.

V gene TRBV6-5 combines with J gene TRBJ1-5; 8 bases match TRBD1. CDR3 size: 14 residues. V shed 6 bases and J 7 bases; nucleotides not matched to a gene: 8. Germline CDR1 MNHEY, CDR2 SVGAGI. The CDR3 region has the DNA TGTGCCAGCAGCCCGGGACAGGTAGGGCAGCCCCAGCATTTT. Protein sequence: CASSPGQVGQPQHF.

The gene calls are TRBV13 and TRBJ2-7; D call uncertain. The CDR3 length is 13 residues. Germline CDR1 reads PRHDT; CDR2 reads FYEKMQ (reference sequence). V lost 3 bases and J lost 0, with 6 bases in between. Written as DNA, the CDR3 is TGTGCCAGCAGCTTTGACACCTCCTACGAGCAGTACTTC. As protein: CASSFDTSYEQYF.

The chain is built from TRBV27 and TRBJ2-2; D unresolved. CDR1 is MNHEY, CDR2 SMNVEV, per germline (reference sequence). CDR3 length: 15 residues. The germline V and J ends were trimmed by 3 bases and 6 bases, with 14 bases remaining between them. CDR3 in DNA: TGTGCCAGCAGTTTCGGATTTGCGATCGCCGGGGAGCTGTTTTTT. Encoded protein: CASSFGFAIAGELFF.

The J gene is TRBJ1-1, the V gene TRBV6-5, with D uncertain. CDR1 and CDR2 (germline): MNHEY, SVGAGI. Trimming took 4 bases from V and 3 from J, leaving 12 bases between them. This CDR3 contains 14 residues. CDR3 bases: TGTGCCAGCAGTTCCAGGTTAGGCGACACTGAAGCTTTCTTT. Its translation: CASSSRLGDTEAFF.

V and J are TRBV7-9 and TRBJ1-2; D possibly corresponds to TRBD1 (6 bases). V gave up 5 bases and J gave up 4 bases, with 14 bases separating them. Germline CDR1 is SEHNR and CDR2 is FQNEAQ (reference sequence). This CDR3 is built from 14 residues. In DNA, the CDR3 is TGTGCCAGCAGCCCCCCTGGACAGAGCTATGGCTACACCTTC. Amino acid sequence: CASSPPGQSYGYTF.

J is TRBJ1-6 and V is TRBV7-9, with D uncertain. Germline V gives CDR1 SEHNR, CDR2 FQNEAQ (reference sequence). The CDR3 totals 15 residues. Between the trimmed V and J ends, which lost 1 base and 4 bases, there was a span of 8 bases. The CDR3 sequence: CASSLGAGYNSPLHF. The CDR3 nucleotides are TGTGCCAGCAGCTTAGGTGCAGGTTATAATTCACCCCTCCACTTT.

The chain combines TRBV5-1 with TRBJ2-1; 7 bases map to TRBD2. The CDR3 sequence is 14 residues long. CDR1 is SGHRS, CDR2 YFSETQ, per germline. Germline trimming cut 0 bases from V and 7 bases from J; bases unmatched to any gene: 4. CDR3: CASSLVEGGNEQFF. The CDR3 nucleotides are TGCGCCAGCAGCTTGGTGGAGGGAGGGAATGAGCAGTTCTTC.

The V call is TRBV27, the J call TRBJ2-7, with 11 bases matching TRBD2. The J segment lost 1 base and the V segment lost 5 bases, leaving 4 bases of the junction unmatched. This CDR3 spans 15 amino acids. CDR1 is MNHEY and CDR2 is SMNVEV in the germline V gene (reference sequence). As DNA, the CDR3 is TGTGCCAGCAGTCTCCGACTAGCGGGATCCTACGAGCAGTACTTC. Its translation is CASSLRLAGSYEQYF.